The 14 T cell receptor beta chains below all came from one sample that was sequenced in a study of PD-1 blockade in classical Hodgkin lymphoma. Some clones are missing from TCRdb's copy, which holds only in-frame ones; the method was immunoSEQ multiplex PCR. This table holds 95,000 to 100,000 clones, around 89% found once. The patients all showed relapse after autologous stem cell transplantation, while their brentuximab vedotin exposure varied. The sample was peripheral blood mononuclear cells (PBMCs), taken before the second cycle of nivolumab. These receptors all come from a human donor with classical Hodgkin lymphoma.

The chain recombines TRBV28 with TRBJ1-4, with TRBD1 matching 7 bases. V lost 6 bases to trimming and J lost 10 bases; unmatched junction nucleotides: 11. The length of the CDR3 is 14 residues. The germline V gene encodes CDR1 MDHEN and CDR2 SYDVKM. The CDR3 loop is CASRGDREYGKLFF. CDR3 DNA: TGTGCCAGCAGAGGAGACAGGGAGTATGGAAAACTGTTTTTT.

The rearrangement joins TRBV7-9 to TRBJ2-7; D is ambiguous. Germline lookup yields CDR1 SEHNR and CDR2 FQNEAQ (reference sequence). CDR3 size: 16 residues. Trimming stripped 0 bases from V and 5 bases from J, with 17 bases between. The CDR3 loop is CASSLATPLNTDEQYF. The CDR3 DNA is TGTGCCAGCAGCTTAGCGACCCCCCTCAATACCGACGAGCAGTACTTC.

The V and J genes are TRBV7-6 and TRBJ1-4; D is unclear. This CDR3 has 17 residues. Germline lookup yields CDR1 SGHVS and CDR2 FNYEAQ. The germline V and J ends were trimmed by 5 bases and 0 bases, with 16 bases remaining between them. CDR3 protein: CASSEGVLIPTNEKLFF. CDR3 nucleotide sequence: TGTGCCAGCAGCGAGGGAGTTCTCATTCCAACTAATGAAAAACTGTTTTTT.

This clone was counted once. V usage is TRBV11-2 and J usage is TRBJ1-2, with D maybe TRBD1 (5 bases). V was trimmed by 7 bases and J by 3 bases, leaving 15 bases between them. The CDR3 totals 14 residues. Germline values: CDR1 SGHAT, CDR2 FQNNGV. CDR3 nucleotide sequence: TGTGCCAGCAACCGATTAGACAGTTACTATGGCTACACCTTC. Translation gives CASNRLDSYYGYTF.

The CDR3 reads CASSQSRGLSRIRNEKLFF. CDR3 DNA sequence: TGTGCCAGCAGCCAATCCAGGGGGCTGAGCAGAATTCGAAATGAAAAACTGTTTTTT. The genes are TRBV7-9 and TRBJ1-4; 8 nucleotides agree with TRBD1. CDR3 size: 19 residues. Germline V CDR1 and CDR2: SEHNR, FQNEAQ (reference sequence). J was trimmed by 5 bases and V by 5 bases; bases with no gene match: 19.

This sequence joins TRBV9 and TRBJ1-1, with a possible D match to TRBD1 (5 bases). CDR3 length: 13 amino acids. Germline CDR1 reads SGDLS; CDR2 reads YYNGEE. Trimming removed 3 bases at V and 4 bases at J, with 10 bases between. Here the CDR3 reads CASSATGSTEAFF. CDR3 sequence (DNA): TGTGCCAGCAGCGCAACAGGATCCACTGAAGCTTTCTTT.

The genes are TRBV5-4 and TRBJ1-1, with D unclear. CDR3 length: 12 residues. Trimming removed 0 bases at V and 8 bases at J, with 8 bases between. Germline lookup yields CDR1 SGHNT and CDR2 YYREEE (reference sequence). The CDR3 is CASSLAGIEAFF. Here the CDR3 DNA reads TGTGCCAGCAGCTTGGCCGGGATCGAAGCTTTCTTT.

This sequence joins TRBV28 and TRBJ2-1; no clear D. CDR3 size: 14 residues. Per germline, CDR1 MDHEN and CDR2 SYDVKM. V was clipped by 4 bases and J by 6 bases, with 13 bases between them. CDR3 sequence reads: CASSSKIRSNEQFF. CDR3 coding DNA: TGTGCCAGCAGTTCGAAAATACGAAGCAATGAGCAGTTCTTC. Drawing the rest from reference TRBV28 and TRBJ2-1, the complete variable domain is DVKVTQSSRYLVKRTGEKVFLECVQDMDHENMFWYRQDPGLGLRLIYFSYDVKMKEKGDIPEGYSVSREKKERFSLILESASTNQTSMYLCASSSKIRSNEQFFGPGTRLTVL.

This clone was seen once. Other DNA sequences in this specimen translate into the identical CDR3. The V gene is TRBV30, the J gene TRBJ2-3; D is unresolved. The germline CDR1 and CDR2 sequences are GTSNPN and SVGIG (reference sequence). This CDR3 region has 11 residues. Trimming stripped 3 bases from V and 4 bases from J, with 5 bases between. CDR3 DNA: TGTGCCTGGAGCGGCGCAGATACGCAGTATTTT. It is translated as CAWSGADTQYF.

The V gene is TRBV7-8, the J gene TRBJ1-1, with TRBD1 as a possible D gene (5 bases). V lost 5 bases and J lost 4, with 17 bases in between. Germline V lookup: CDR1 SGHVS, CDR2 FQNEAQ. This CDR3 has 15 amino acids. CDR3 in amino acids: CASSLSQGFGTEAFF. CDR3 DNA sequence: TGTGCCAGCAGCCTCTCCCAGGGTTTTGGCACTGAAGCTTTCTTT.

The chain carries TRBV7-2 and TRBJ1-2; the D gene is possibly TRBD1 (5 bases). CDR3 size: 13 residues. Between the trimmed V and J ends, which lost 2 bases and 2 bases, there was a span of 6 bases. Germline V gives CDR1 SGHTA, CDR2 FQGNSA. CDR3: CASSLRGNYGYTF. In DNA, the CDR3 is TGTGCCAGCAGCTTACGGGGGAACTATGGCTACACCTTC.

J is TRBJ2-4 and V is TRBV7-3, with TRBD1 matching over 9 bases. The CDR3 length is 14 residues. Trimming cost V 5 bases and J 8 bases; bases outside gene matches: 7. Germline lookup yields CDR1 SGHTA and CDR2 FQGTGA. The CDR3 loop reads CASSTGQGSDIQYF. The DNA of the CDR3 is TGTGCCAGCAGCACGGGACAGGGTAGCGACATTCAGTACTTC.

The gene calls are TRBV7-6 and TRBJ2-7; 7 nucleotides line up with TRBD1. The CDR3 consists of 15 residues. Germline trimming cut 1 base from V and 5 bases from J; bases unmatched to any gene: 8. Germline values: CDR1 SGHVS, CDR2 FNYEAQ. CDR3 sequence: CASSLVATGPNEQYF. DNA for the CDR3: TGTGCCAGCAGCTTAGTTGCGACAGGGCCCAACGAGCAGTACTTC.

V usage is TRBV7-2 and J usage is TRBJ2-3; no definite D call. V lost 3 bases to trimming and J lost 5 bases, with 12 bases between them. The CDR3 runs to 14 residues. Germline V gene data show CDR1 as SGHTA and CDR2 as FQGNSA. The CDR3 coding sequence is TGTGCCAGCAGCTTCCGGCGGATGGAAGATACGCAGTATTTT. Translated: CASSFRRMEDTQYF.